The T cell receptor (beta chain) under discussion was sequenced for a study of Graves' ophthalmopathy and Graves' hyperthyroidism. Broader study findings: The model flagged ophthalmopathy progression at more than 60% sensitivity and around 72% specificity. Thyroid clonotypes that were expanded above 0.001 frequency mostly also appeared in blood.

Concerning this clonotype: The antigen is unknown.

RNA transcripts were the template, and TCR beta CDR3 regions were amplified from them. HTBI-primed RT-PCR formed the first round, and a multiplex PCR formed the second. TCRdb called the multiplex PCR reads again in MiXCR, with one record for every CDR3 protein. The sample records around 40,000 distinct CDR3 sequences, about 50% being singletons. Under 3 months in duration, the ophthalmopathy in affected donors had moderate-to-severe activity, CAS ≥3 and NOSPECS ≥4. Sequenced: peripheral blood. This TCR derives from an adult man with Graves' ophthalmopathy.

CDR3 in amino acids: CATSDSGGGGGTDTQYF. The CDR3 DNA sequence: TGTGCCACCAGTGATTCAGGCGGGGGGGGGGGCACAGATACGCAGTATTTT. The chain recombines TRBV24-1 with TRBJ2-3, with 9 bases aligning to TRBD2. Trimming removed 2 bases from V and 1 base from J; junction bases left unmatched: 6. The CDR3 length is 17 residues. CDR1 and CDR2 from the germline V gene are KGHDR and SFDVKD.